The present TCR beta chain was sequenced within a study of T cells after yellow fever vaccination. Study observations and caveats: Of the clonotypes, a small share occurred in both CD4 and CD8 compartments. Peaking faster, on day 5 versus 15, the secondary response was nonetheless weaker. Clones from primary vaccination mostly reappeared after the booster (96% CD4, about 88% CD8).

The CDR3 runs to 14 residues. The V end was cut by 6 bases, the J end by 3 bases, with 12 bases between. The study made its TCR cDNA through 5'RACE template switching. That step introduced a universal primer site along with UMIs. Via MiXCR, TCRdb re-called the 5' RACE reads, giving one row per CDR3 protein. Found here are fewer than 350,000 distinct CDR3 sequences, around 4% of them singletons; the top ten hold less than 25%. This clonotype was detected only a few times. The antigen is not known. The source is a man younger than 35 who received the YFV17D yellow fever vaccine. The sequenced sample was PBMCs, obtained on the day of the yellow fever booster vaccination. V and J are TRBV12-3 or TRBV12-4 and TRBJ2-1; tentatively, D is TRBD2 (5 bases). The CDR3 DNA reads as TGTGCCAGCAGGTTCGCAGCGGTCTACAATGAGCAGTTCTTC. Translating it yields CASRFAAVYNEQFF.